This record covers a single TCR beta chain. The data belong to a study of blood T cell repertoires in COVID-19. The wider study: T cells, B-cell-depleted T cells, or PBMCs provided the cDNA or gDNA that served as material.

There are 15 residues in the CDR3. CDR1 MGHDK and CDR2 SYGVNS come from the germline V gene. Trimming cost V 1 base and J 5 bases; bases outside gene matches: 7. In the original workflow: Reference gene primer amplification yielded estimated nucleated cell counts. Clones were sequenced by immunoSEQ multiplex PCR, and TCRdb holds only the in-frame ones, with some missing. V, J and clone size are taken as reported in that table, and D and trimming were inferred from the DNA itself. Of more than 350,000 clones listed, around 87% were seen once; the top ten hold under 11%. Patients of the Seattle cohort, enrolled during active infection, were followed longitudinally.

The material sequenced was peripheral blood. The rearrangement uses TRBV25-1 and TRBJ2-5; 7 bases fit TRBD2. This TCR derives from a woman aged 25 to 39 with COVID-19, enrolled during active disease. The CDR3 protein is CASSELGGRRETQYF. The CDR3 DNA follows: TGTGCCAGCAGTGAATTGGGAGGGAGGAGGGAGACCCAGTACTTC.